The 8 T cell receptor beta chains below were found in one sample sequenced in a study of cytomegalovirus exposure and HLA in healthy donors. Vbeta (60) and Jbeta (13) primers were used in the PCR. Some clones are missing from TCRdb's copy, which holds only in-frame ones; the method was immunoSEQ multiplex PCR. The table records 90,000 to 100,000 clones, approximately 71% of them present only once. The sequenced sample was PBMCs. The receptors shown here come from a man in his fifties or sixties in good health and CMV-seronegative.

For this clone: The junction departs from germline at one end; a sequencing error may be responsible. The genes are TRBV7-9 and TRBJ1-2; D possibly corresponds to TRBD1 (5 bases). From germline, CDR1 is SEHNR and CDR2 FQNEAQ (reference sequence). The CDR3 is made up of 12 amino acids. This CDR3 is CSSSLDSYGYTF. The CDR3 bases are TGTTCCAGCAGCTTAGACAGCTATGGCTACACCTTC.

The DNA of the CDR3 is TGCGCCAGCAGCTTGGGACAGGCTGCCCAAGAGACCCAGTACTTC. This sequence encodes CASSLGQAAQETQYF. This chain links TRBV5-1 with TRBJ2-5, with TRBD1 as a possible D gene (6 bases). The CDR3 runs 15 residues. Per germline, CDR1 SGHRS and CDR2 YFSETQ. V was trimmed by 0 bases and J by 1 base, leaving 10 bases between them.

V and J are TRBV5-1 and TRBJ2-5, with a possible D match to TRBD1 (5 bases). Germline CDR1 SGHRS, CDR2 YFSETQ. Trimming pared 3 bases from V and 4 bases from J, leaving 16 bases between. CDR3 length: 15 amino acids. As DNA, the CDR3 is TGCGCCAGCAGCTGGGTGAAGGGTAGGGGAGAGACCCAGTACTTC. Its translation is CASSWVKGRGETQYF.

A few counts support this clone. The gene calls are TRBV5-5 and TRBJ2-7; a possible D gene is TRBD2 (5 bases). There are 14 residues in the CDR3. The germline gives CDR1 SGHKS, CDR2 YYEKEE (reference sequence). V was cut by 0 bases and J by 0 bases, with 7 bases left in between. CDR3 loop: CASSLEAASYEQYV. Here the CDR3 DNA reads TGTGCCAGCAGCTTGGAAGCGGCCTCCTACGAGCAGTACGTC.

The J gene is TRBJ2-2, the V gene TRBV25-1; D is unclear. V was shortened by 8 bases and J by 3 bases, with 16 bases between the two germline ends. Germline V lookup: CDR1 MGHDK, CDR2 SYGVNS. The CDR3 spans 15 residues. In DNA form, the CDR3 reads TGTGCCAGCCGTAGGTCGGGTGGGTACACCGGGGAGCTGTTTTTT. Translating it yields CASRRSGGYTGELFF.

The V call is TRBV5-4, the J call TRBJ2-2, with 7 bases matching TRBD2. The germline CDR1 and CDR2 sequences are SGHNT and YYREEE (reference sequence). The CDR3 covers 12 residues. V dropped 5 bases and J dropped 5; count of bases not matched to a gene: 0. CDR3 region: CASRGLTGELFF. For the CDR3, the DNA is TGTGCCAGCAGGGGACTAACCGGGGAGCTGTTTTTT.

The chain recombines TRBV5-1 with TRBJ2-3, with 10 bases aligning to TRBD2. The V and J ends lost 0 bases and 6 bases, in that order; junction bases with no gene match: 7. The CDR3 contains 16 residues. Germline CDR1 and CDR2: SGHRS and YFSETQ. The CDR3 bases are TGCGCCAGCAGCTTGGGAACTAGCGGGAACCGCGATACGCAGTATTTT. Translation: CASSLGTSGNRDTQYF.

V and J are TRBV6-1 and TRBJ1-6; 8 nucleotides match TRBD1. V was pared by 6 bases and J by 6 bases, with 7 bases of the junction left unmatched. Germline V CDR1 and CDR2: MNHNS, SASEGT. The CDR3 is made up of 15 amino acids. The CDR3 nucleotides are TGTGCCAGCAGGGCGGGACAGGCCTTTAATTCACCCCTCCACTTT. This translates into CASRAGQAFNSPLHF.